These 24 T cell receptor beta chains were sequenced from one sample in a study of blood T cell repertoires in COVID-19. Data came from immunoSEQ multiplex PCR; TCRdb stores just in-frame clones and leaves some out. The sample has some 290,000 clones; 75% to 90% are singletons. The sequenced sample consisted of peripheral blood. These receptors all stem from a man in his 60s who had recovered from COVID-19.

This chain links TRBV3-1 (or the pseudogene TRBV3-2) with TRBJ2-7; TRBD1 aligns across 9 bases. The CDR3 covers 15 residues. CDR1 is LGHDT, CDR2 YNNKEL, per germline (reference sequence). The V and J ends lost 8 bases and 2 bases, in that order; junction bases with no gene match: 10. The chain's CDR3 is CASGKRTGVAYEQYF. CDR3 sequence (DNA): TGTGCCAGCGGCAAACGGACAGGGGTGGCCTACGAGCAGTACTTC.

With regard to this clone: Relative to the germline gene, one junction end is altered; a read error may explain this. The chain recombines TRBV28 with TRBJ2-7; 8 bases line up with TRBD1. This CDR3 has 10 amino acids. Germline-derived CDR1 and CDR2 are MDHEN and SYDVKM. The CDR3: CASAQTGVHF. Written as DNA, the CDR3 is TGTGCCAGCGCCCAGACAGGGGTACACTTC.

The chain couples TRBV10-3 to TRBJ2-7; 7 nucleotides match TRBD1. The trim removed 3 bases at V and 2 bases at J, leaving 10 bases unmatched. Germline V gene sequence: CDR1 ENHRY, CDR2 SYGVKD. The CDR3 consists of 16 residues. CDR3 region: CAISDSRTGVAYEQYF. CDR3 DNA: TGTGCCATCAGTGATTCCCGGACAGGAGTAGCCTACGAGCAGTACTTC.

The J gene is TRBJ2-7, the V gene TRBV6-1, with 9 positions matching TRBD2. The junction had 6 bases not matched to a gene; V was cut back by 3 bases and J by 0 bases. Per germline, CDR1 MNHNS and CDR2 SASEGT. The CDR3 sequence is 16 residues long. CDR3 bases: TGTGCCAGCAGTGATCCACTAGCGGGTTACTCCTACGAGCAGTACTTC. Translation: CASSDPLAGYSYEQYF.

The chain recombines TRBV7-8 with TRBJ1-6; no clear D gene. CDR1 is SGHVS and CDR2 is FQNEAQ in the germline V gene. V lost 1 base and J 5 bases, leaving 9 bases between the germline ends. The CDR3 contains 15 residues. CDR3 nucleotides: TGTGCCAGCAGCTTAGTGGCGGGAGATAATTCACCCCTCCACTTT. It codes for CASSLVAGDNSPLHF.

The CDR3, as DNA: TGTGCCACCAGTGATGTGGACAGGGCTGGTGAGCAGTACTTC. Protein product: CATSDVDRAGEQYF. J is TRBJ2-7 and V is TRBV24-1; 8 bases line up with TRBD1. V lost 3 bases to trimming and J lost 7 bases; unmatched junction nucleotides: 7. The CDR3 runs 14 residues. Per the germline V gene, CDR1 is KGHDR and CDR2 is SFDVKD.

The genes are TRBV3-1 (or the pseudogene TRBV3-2) and TRBJ1-1, with a possible D match to TRBD1 (6 bases). The CDR3 runs 14 residues. V was shortened by 4 bases and J by 1 base, with 10 bases between the two germline ends. Germline V gene data show CDR1 as LGHDT and CDR2 as YNNKEL (reference sequence). The CDR3 loop reads CASSPDRKNTEAFF. The CDR3 nucleotides are TGTGCCAGCAGCCCCGACAGGAAGAACACTGAAGCTTTCTTT.

The V and J genes are TRBV12-5 and TRBJ2-7, with TRBD2 as a possible D gene (6 bases). Trimming left V 1 base short and J 2 bases short, with 9 bases between. The CDR3 is made up of 14 amino acids. The germline gives CDR1 LGHNT, CDR2 FRNRAP. In DNA form, the CDR3 reads TGTGCTAGTGGTTTGGGGGACTTTGCCTACGAGCAGTACTTC. It translates to CASGLGDFAYEQYF.

The V gene is TRBV20-1, the J gene TRBJ2-4; 8 bases are a match to TRBD2. The V and J ends lost 3 bases and 2 bases, in that order; junction bases with no gene match: 6. Germline V gives CDR1 DFQATT, CDR2 SNEGSKA (reference sequence). The CDR3 consists of 15 residues. The CDR3 bases are TGCAGTGCTAGTCCGAGCGGGAGACCCAAAAACATTCAGTACTTC. It codes for CSASPSGRPKNIQYF.

V is TRBV5-1 and J is TRBJ2-2; 14 bases align to TRBD2. CDR1 is SGHRS and CDR2 is YFSETQ in the germline V gene. The trim removed 4 bases at V and 3 bases at J, leaving 8 bases unmatched. The CDR3 covers 18 residues. The CDR3 bases are TGCGCCAGCAGCGAGCCGGGACTAGCGGGAGTGGACACCGGGGAGCTGTTTTTT. Translating it yields CASSEPGLAGVDTGELFF.

The chain is built from TRBV7-2 and TRBJ2-6, with D unresolved. CDR1 is SGHTA, CDR2 FQGNSA, per germline. The CDR3 extends over 16 amino acids. V lost 5 bases to trimming and J lost 0 bases, with 11 bases between them. The CDR3 spells CASSRLMSSGANVLTF. CDR3 in DNA: TGTGCCAGCAGCAGACTGATGAGCTCTGGGGCCAACGTCCTGACTTTC.

This chain uses TRBV6-4 with TRBJ1-4; TRBD1 aligns across 10 bases. Germline lookup yields CDR1 MRHNA and CDR2 SNTAGT. Losses at the gene ends were 5 bases for V and 7 bases for J; bases not matched to a gene: 4. CDR3 size: 14 residues. CDR3 nucleotide sequence: TGTGCCAGCAGTCCGACAGGGGGCGGTGAAAAACTGTTTTTT. Its translation: CASSPTGGGEKLFF.

The rearrangement links TRBV12-3 or TRBV12-4 to TRBJ1-2, with D uncertain. V lost 6 bases, J lost 7 bases, and 9 bases lay in between. The CDR3 extends over 11 amino acids. In nucleotides, the CDR3 is TGTGCCAGCAGCTCCGGGTCTGGCTACACCTTC. This encodes CASSSGSGYTF.

V gene TRBV7-2 combines with J gene TRBJ2-3; no firm D call. The CDR3 covers 14 residues. V was cut by 7 bases and J by 2 bases, with 13 bases left in between. Germline loops: CDR1 SGHTA, CDR2 FQGNSA. CDR3 protein: CASKPWQATDTQYF. DNA for the CDR3: TGTGCCAGCAAACCCTGGCAGGCCACAGATACGCAGTATTTT.

This clone has at least ten counts. CDR3 nucleotide sequence: TGTGCCAGCAGCTTGAGAGGGGGTAATGAAAAACTGTTTTTT. It yields the protein CASSLRGGNEKLFF. V is TRBV5-8 and J is TRBJ1-4; TRBD1 is a possible D gene (6 bases). This CDR3 has 14 residues. The ends were cut back, 1 base at V and 4 bases at J, with 8 bases in the middle. CDR1 is SGHTS, CDR2 YDEGEE, per germline.

V gene TRBV6-2 or TRBV6-3 combines with J gene TRBJ1-2; no definite D call. The CDR3 is 12 residues long. The V end was cut by 5 bases, the J end by 7 bases, with 11 bases between. CDR1 is MNHEY and CDR2 is SVGEGT in the germline V gene. Here the CDR3 reads CASSLTGLGYTF. CDR3 sequence (DNA): TGTGCCAGCAGTCTCACGGGTCTTGGCTACACCTTC.

This clone turned up a few times. This chain connects TRBV12-3 or TRBV12-4 to TRBJ1-2; TRBD1 matches 10 bases. Losses at the gene ends were 6 bases for V and 4 bases for J; bases not matched to a gene: 2. The CDR3 runs 13 residues. The CDR3 protein is CASSRDRGYGYTF. The CDR3 DNA reads as TGTGCCAGCAGCCGGGACAGGGGCTATGGCTACACCTTC.

A single count supports this clone. V and J are TRBV3-1 (or the pseudogene TRBV3-2) and TRBJ2-5, with TRBD2 identical over 15 bases. With V trimmed by 4 bases and J by 7 bases, 10 bases remained unmatched. Germline V CDR1 and CDR2: LGHDT, YNNKEL (reference sequence). There are 17 residues in the CDR3. The CDR3 loop is CASSPRTSGRAGGTQYF. CDR3 nucleotide sequence: TGTGCCAGCAGCCCGCGGACTAGCGGGAGGGCCGGCGGGACCCAGTACTTC.

Here the CDR3 DNA reads TGTGCCAGCAGCTTATGGGGGGAAGGCTCTGGAAACACCATATATTTT. It encodes CASSLWGEGSGNTIYF. This chain links TRBV7-9 with TRBJ1-3; possible D gene TRBD1, 5 bases. CDR1 and CDR2 (germline): SEHNR, FQNEAQ (reference sequence). V was cut by 2 bases and J by 0 bases, with 11 bases left in between. The CDR3 sequence is 16 residues long.

The V and J genes are TRBV30 and TRBJ2-7, with TRBD2 matching 7 bases. The CDR3 covers 14 residues. The germline V gene encodes CDR1 GTSNPN and CDR2 SVGIG (reference sequence). V lost 0 bases to trimming and J lost 1 base; unmatched junction nucleotides: 3. The CDR3 bases are TGTGCCTGGAGTGTACACGGGGGGTCCTACGAGCAGTACTTC. This encodes CAWSVHGGSYEQYF.

V usage is TRBV7-2 and J usage is TRBJ2-1, with 10 bases matching TRBD2. The CDR3 spans 16 residues. V lost 2 bases and J lost 4; bases outside the gene matches: 5. CDR1 is SGHTA and CDR2 is FQGNSA in the germline V gene. CDR3 loop: CASSLIASGSYNEQFF. The CDR3 DNA is TGTGCCAGCAGCTTAATTGCTAGCGGGAGTTACAATGAGCAGTTCTTC.

The V call is TRBV7-2, the J call TRBJ2-3; a possible D gene is TRBD1 (5 bases). Germline V gene lookup returns CDR1 SGHTA and CDR2 FQGNSA. The CDR3 is 15 residues long. V lost 5 bases to trimming and J lost 4 bases, with 16 bases between them. Written as DNA, the CDR3 is TGTGCCAGCAGCCGGACCTCAGGGTATCCAGATACGCAGTATTTT. This codes for CASSRTSGYPDTQYF.

V usage is TRBV19 and J usage is TRBJ2-3, with 16 nucleotides matching TRBD2. The CDR3 length is 18 residues. V trimming: 4 bases; J trimming: 3 bases; junction bases outside the gene matches: 7. Germline V lookup: CDR1 LNHDA, CDR2 SQIVND (reference sequence). CDR3 region: CASSSGTSGRAGTDTQYF. The CDR3, as DNA: TGTGCCAGTAGTAGCGGGACTAGCGGGAGGGCCGGGACAGATACGCAGTATTTT.

This chain links TRBV18 with TRBJ1-1; unclear D gene. CDR1 and CDR2 (germline): KGHSH, LQKENI. With 2 bases removed from V and 6 bases from J, the gap between germline ends came to 4 bases. This CDR3 comprises 11 residues. CDR3 loop: CASSPGSEAFF. The DNA for the CDR3 is TGTGCCAGCTCACCAGGCTCTGAAGCTTTCTTT.